This record concerns one T cell receptor beta chain sequence. Next came a second PCR, run for about 6 to 12 cycles, which used a sample-barcoded 5' primer along with a J-beta primer mix. TCRdb called the 5' RACE reads again in MiXCR, with one record for every CDR3 protein. The sample lists approximately 1.5 million distinct CDR3 sequences, 35% to 45% occurring once. These data belong to a study of blood T cells in healthy people across ages. The authors extracted at least 5 micrograms of total RNA per sample. V shed 1 base and J shed 2 bases, with 15 bases lying between them. CDR1 and CDR2 (germline): LGHDT, YNNKEL (reference sequence). This CDR3 region has 16 residues.

The rearrangement uses TRBV3-1 and TRBJ2-7, with D unresolved. The sequence was obtained from a woman between 18 and 29 years old in good health. The source material was blood. The DNA of the CDR3 is TGTGCCAGCAGCCAAGTCCCGGGTGGGATACCCTACGAGCAGTACTTC. Translating it yields CASSQVPGGIPYEQYF.